The clone carrying this T cell receptor (beta chain) occurred a few times. The target antigen is unknown. This specimen comes from a study of blood T cells in healthy people across ages. V dropped 3 bases and J dropped 3 bases, with 8 bases sitting between them. CDR3 size: 14 residues. Germline V lookup: CDR1 MGHDK, CDR2 SYGVNS. Through a sample-barcoded 5' primer and a J-beta primer mix, a second PCR was run for roughly 6 to 12 cycles. All cDNA molecules were each tagged by a template-switch adaptor with 12 random nucleotides. Samples each returned at least 2.5 million CDR3-containing paired-end reads. Via MiXCR, TCRdb re-called the 5' RACE reads, giving one row per CDR3 protein. Among some 1.5 million distinct CDR3 sequences, roughly 28% were seen once, and the ten largest hold roughly 8%. Study results and caveats: In the absence of known donor CMV status, changes in expanded clonotypes were possibly confounded.

This clonotype was obtained from a woman aged 25 to 39 in good health. The chain joins TRBV25-1 to TRBJ2-2, with D uncertain. The sequencing input was blood. DNA of the CDR3: TGTGCCAGCAGTGAGGGAAGCCACACCGGGGAGCTGTTTTTT. Protein: CASSEGSHTGELFF.